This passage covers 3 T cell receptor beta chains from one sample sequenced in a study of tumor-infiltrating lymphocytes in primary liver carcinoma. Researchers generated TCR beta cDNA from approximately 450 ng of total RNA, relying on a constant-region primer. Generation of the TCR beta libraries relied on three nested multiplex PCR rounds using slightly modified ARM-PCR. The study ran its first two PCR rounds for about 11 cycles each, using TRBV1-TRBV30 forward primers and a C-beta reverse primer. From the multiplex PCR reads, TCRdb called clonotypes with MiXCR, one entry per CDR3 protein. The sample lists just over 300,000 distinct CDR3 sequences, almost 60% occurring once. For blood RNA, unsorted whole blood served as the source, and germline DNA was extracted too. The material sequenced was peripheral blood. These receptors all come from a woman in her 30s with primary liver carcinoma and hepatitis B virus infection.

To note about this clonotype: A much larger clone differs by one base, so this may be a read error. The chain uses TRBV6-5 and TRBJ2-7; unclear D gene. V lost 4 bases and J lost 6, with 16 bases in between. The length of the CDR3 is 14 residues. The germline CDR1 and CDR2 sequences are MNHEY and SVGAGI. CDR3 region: CASSSFTWAVEQYF. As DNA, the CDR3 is TGTGCCAGCAGTTCCTTTACATGGGCGGTCGAGCAGTACTTC.

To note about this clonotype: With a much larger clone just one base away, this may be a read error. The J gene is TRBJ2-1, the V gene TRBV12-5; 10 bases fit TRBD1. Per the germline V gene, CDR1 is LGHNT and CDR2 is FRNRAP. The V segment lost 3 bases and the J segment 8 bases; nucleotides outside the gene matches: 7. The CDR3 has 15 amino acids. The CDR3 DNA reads TGTGCTAGTGGTTTAGGGACAGGGGAAGGCGATGAGCAGTTCTTC. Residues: CASGLGTGEGDEQFF. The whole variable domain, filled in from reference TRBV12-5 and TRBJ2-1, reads DARVTQTPRHKVTEMGQEVTMRCQPILGHNTVFWYRQTMMQGLELLAYFRNRAPLDDSGMPKDRFSAEMPDATLATLKIQPSEPRDSAVYFCASGLGTGEGDEQFFGPGTRLTVL.

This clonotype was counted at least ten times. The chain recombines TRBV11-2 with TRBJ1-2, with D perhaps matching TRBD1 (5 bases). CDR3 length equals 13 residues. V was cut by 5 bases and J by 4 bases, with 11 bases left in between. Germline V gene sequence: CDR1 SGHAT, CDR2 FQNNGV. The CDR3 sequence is CASSEAGGYGYTF. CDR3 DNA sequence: TGTGCCAGCAGCGAGGCGGGGGGCTATGGCTACACCTTC.